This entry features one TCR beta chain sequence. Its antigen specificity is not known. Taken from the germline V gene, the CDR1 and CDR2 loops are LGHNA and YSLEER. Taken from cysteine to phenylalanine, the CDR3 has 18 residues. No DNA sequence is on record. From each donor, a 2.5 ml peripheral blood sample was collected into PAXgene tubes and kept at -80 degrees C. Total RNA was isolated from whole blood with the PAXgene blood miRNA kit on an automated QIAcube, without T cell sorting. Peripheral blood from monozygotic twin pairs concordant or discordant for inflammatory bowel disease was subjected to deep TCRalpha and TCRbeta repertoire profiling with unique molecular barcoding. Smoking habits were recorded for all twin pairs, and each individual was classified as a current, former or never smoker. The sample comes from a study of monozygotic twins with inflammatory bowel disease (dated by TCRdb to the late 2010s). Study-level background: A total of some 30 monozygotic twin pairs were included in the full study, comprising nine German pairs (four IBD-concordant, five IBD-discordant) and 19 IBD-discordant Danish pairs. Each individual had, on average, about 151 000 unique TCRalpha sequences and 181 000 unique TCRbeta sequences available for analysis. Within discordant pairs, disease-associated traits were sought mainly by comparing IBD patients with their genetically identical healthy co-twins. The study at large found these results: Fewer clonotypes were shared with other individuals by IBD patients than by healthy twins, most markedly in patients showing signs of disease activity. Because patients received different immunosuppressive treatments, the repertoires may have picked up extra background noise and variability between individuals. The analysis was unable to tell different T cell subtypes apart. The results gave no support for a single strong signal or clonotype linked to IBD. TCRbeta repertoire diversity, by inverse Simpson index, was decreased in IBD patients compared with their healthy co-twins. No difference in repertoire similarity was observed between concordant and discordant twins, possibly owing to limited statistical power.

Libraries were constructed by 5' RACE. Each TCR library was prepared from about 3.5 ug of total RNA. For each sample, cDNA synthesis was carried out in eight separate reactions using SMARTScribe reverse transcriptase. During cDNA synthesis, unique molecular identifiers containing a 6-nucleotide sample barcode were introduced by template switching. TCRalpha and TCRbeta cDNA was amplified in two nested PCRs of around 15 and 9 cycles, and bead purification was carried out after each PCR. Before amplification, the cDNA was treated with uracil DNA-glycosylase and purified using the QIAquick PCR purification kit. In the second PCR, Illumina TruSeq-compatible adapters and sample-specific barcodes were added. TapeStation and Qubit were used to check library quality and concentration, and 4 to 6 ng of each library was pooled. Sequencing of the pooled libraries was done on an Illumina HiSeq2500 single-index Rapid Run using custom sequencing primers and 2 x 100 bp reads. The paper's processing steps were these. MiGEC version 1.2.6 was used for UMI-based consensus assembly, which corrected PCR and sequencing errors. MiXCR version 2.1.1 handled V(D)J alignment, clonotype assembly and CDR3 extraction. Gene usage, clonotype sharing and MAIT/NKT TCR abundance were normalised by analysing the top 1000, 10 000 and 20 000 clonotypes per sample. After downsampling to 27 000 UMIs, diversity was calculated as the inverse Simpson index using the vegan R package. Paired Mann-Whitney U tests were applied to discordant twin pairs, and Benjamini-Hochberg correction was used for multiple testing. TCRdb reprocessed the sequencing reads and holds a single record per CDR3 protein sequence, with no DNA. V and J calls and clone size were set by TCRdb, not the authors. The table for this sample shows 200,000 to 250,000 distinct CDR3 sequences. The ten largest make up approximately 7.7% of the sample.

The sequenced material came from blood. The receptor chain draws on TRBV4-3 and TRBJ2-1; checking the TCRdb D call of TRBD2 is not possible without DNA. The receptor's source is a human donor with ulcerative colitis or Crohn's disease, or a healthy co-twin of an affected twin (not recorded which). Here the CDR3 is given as CASSLGLARSQSDNEQFF.